Listed below are T cell receptor beta chains from one sample, sequenced in a study of blood T cells in healthy people across ages. TCRdb ran MiXCR on the 5' RACE reads and lists one entry per CDR3 protein. The sample yields approximately 760,000 distinct CDR3 sequences, about 25% seen once. The same data also went into a second study, on T cells of mothers and their children.

Sequencing input: blood. These receptors all stem from a boy aged 10-17 years in good health. The CDR3 runs from the conserved cysteine through the conserved F or W. Fields, in order: D gene, V gene, J gene, clone size, CDR3 DNA, CDR3 protein. A D gene is named only where the DNA matches it firmly. Clone sizes are given selectively: once, few, many, or a class where the clone is expanded.

D: TRBD2
V: TRBV7-2
J: TRBJ2-3
size: few
DNA: TGTGCCAGCAGCTTAGAAGCGGGATTCACAGATACGCAGTATTTT
CDR3: CASSLEAGFTDTQYF

D: -
V: TRBV28
J: TRBJ2-6
size: -
DNA: TGTGCCAGCAGTTCCTTGGGGAGACCCTCTGGGGCCAACGTCCTGACTTTC
CDR3: CASSSLGRPSGANVLTF

D: TRBD1
V: TRBV6-4
J: TRBJ2-1
size: few
DNA: TGTGCCAGCAGTGAAGGACAGGGGGTAAATGAGCAGTTCTTC
CDR3: CASSEGQGVNEQFF

D: TRBD2
V: TRBV29-1
J: TRBJ2-7
size: -
DNA: TGCAGCGTTGTGGGGGGAGGGGACTACGAGCAGTACTTC
CDR3: CSVVGGGDYEQYF

D: -
V: TRBV27
J: TRBJ1-2
size: -
DNA: TGTGCCAGCAGTTTACATGGGGGCGCAGACTATGGCTACACCTTC
CDR3: CASSLHGGADYGYTF

D: -
V: TRBV9
J: TRBJ2-2
size: -
DNA: TGTGCCAGCAGCGTAGTTGACAGATACACCGGGGAGCTGTTTTTT
CDR3: CASSVVDRYTGELFF

D: -
V: TRBV7-2
J: TRBJ2-1
size: few
DNA: TGTGCCAGCAGCTTAGCCGTAGACAATGAGCAGTTCTTC
CDR3: CASSLAVDNEQFF

D: TRBD1
V: TRBV2
J: TRBJ2-7
size: few
DNA: TGTGCCAGCACCAGGGACAGGACCTACGAGCAGTACTTC
CDR3: CASTRDRTYEQYF

D: -
V: TRBV7-3
J: TRBJ2-3
size: -
DNA: TGTGCCAGCAGCTTAGGGGGCGAGGAGACAGATACGCAGTATTTT
CDR3: CASSLGGEETDTQYF

D: TRBD2
V: TRBV28
J: TRBJ2-1
size: -
DNA: TGTGCCATCGTCCCAGGGACTAGCGCATACAATGAGCAGTTCTTC
CDR3: CAIVPGTSAYNEQFF

D: TRBD2
V: TRBV24-1
J: TRBJ2-3
size: few
DNA: TGTGCCACCAGTGACCTGGGACTAGCGGGATGGGATACGCAGTATTTT
CDR3: CATSDLGLAGWDTQYF

D: TRBD1
V: TRBV5-1
J: TRBJ2-5
size: few
DNA: TGCGCCAGCAACTCCTACCCTCCGTTGACAGGGCCGGATGAGACCCAGTACTTC
CDR3: CASNSYPPLTGPDETQYF

D: TRBD1
V: TRBV20-1
J: TRBJ2-7
size: -
DNA: TGCAGTGCTGCCGACAGGGGAGGCTCCTACGAGCAGTACTTC
CDR3: CSAADRGGSYEQYF

D: -
V: TRBV29-1
J: TRBJ2-7
size: few
DNA: TGCAGCGTCGCCGGGCCAAGCTCCTACGAGCAGTACTTC
CDR3: CSVAGPSSYEQYF

D: -
V: TRBV6-6
J: TRBJ1-2
size: few
DNA: TGTGCCAGCAGTATCGGGGTGCTGGATGGCTACACCTTC
CDR3: CASSIGVLDGYTF

D: -
V: TRBV5-1
J: TRBJ2-7
size: -
DNA: TGCGCCAGCAGCTTGGCAGGGGTTGACTACGAGCAGTACTTC
CDR3: CASSLAGVDYEQYF

D: -
V: TRBV20-1
J: TRBJ2-3
size: -
DNA: TGCAGTGCTAGAGATCGGGGATATTCGACAGATACGCAGTATTTT
CDR3: CSARDRGYSTDTQYF

D: -
V: TRBV21-1
J: TRBJ2-7
size: -
DNA: TGTGCCAGCAGCAAATGTGGGGACCAGTACTTC
CDR3: CASSKCGDQYF

D: TRBD1
V: TRBV5-5
J: TRBJ2-5
size: -
DNA: TGTGCCAGCAGCTTTACAGGGGATTCTGGGGAGACCCAGTACTTC
CDR3: CASSFTGDSGETQYF

D: -
V: TRBV20-1
J: TRBJ2-7
size: -
DNA: TGCAGTGCTAGTCTGGACAGCAAACGTTACGAGCAGTACTTC
CDR3: CSASLDSKRYEQYF

D: -
V: TRBV10-3
J: TRBJ2-7
size: -
DNA: TGTGCCATCAGTCCTCTTTCCTTGCGGGACGCTTATTCCTACGAGCAGTACTTC
CDR3: CAISPLSLRDAYSYEQYF

D: -
V: TRBV2
J: TRBJ1-1
size: -
DNA: TGTGCCAGCAGTAGTGGGGCCCTGAACACTGAAGCTTTCTTT
CDR3: CASSSGALNTEAFF

D: TRBD1
V: TRBV25-1
J: TRBJ2-4
size: -
DNA: TGTGCCAGCAAGAAGGGGGCGACCAAAAACATTCAGTACTTC
CDR3: CASKKGATKNIQYF

D: -
V: TRBV20-1
J: TRBJ2-3
size: few
DNA: TGCAGTGCTCGGCCGGGACCATTTTCTGCCACAGATACGCAGTATTTT
CDR3: CSARPGPFSATDTQYF

D: TRBD2
V: TRBV4-1
J: TRBJ2-3
size: -
DNA: TGCGCCAGCAGCCCTCCCCTAGCGGGAGGGGCAGATACGCAGTATTTT
CDR3: CASSPPLAGGADTQYF

D: -
V: TRBV10-3
J: TRBJ1-2
size: few
DNA: TGTGCCATCAGGTTATCACAGGGCTTTGGCTACACCTTC
CDR3: CAIRLSQGFGYTF

D: TRBD1
V: TRBV2
J: TRBJ1-6
size: -
DNA: TGTGCCAGCAGTTTGGCGGCTACAGGGGAGTTTTCACCCCTCCACTTT
CDR3: CASSLAATGEFSPLHF

D: -
V: TRBV28
J: TRBJ2-4
size: few
DNA: TGTGCCAGCACTAAAGGGGGTTTAGACATTCAGTACTTC
CDR3: CASTKGGLDIQYF

D: -
V: TRBV15
J: TRBJ2-5
size: -
DNA: TGTGCCACCAGCAGAGCAGTATTCCAAGAGACCCAGTACTTC
CDR3: CATSRAVFQETQYF

D: TRBD2
V: TRBV20-1
J: TRBJ2-5
size: -
DNA: TGCAGTGCTAGCCGCACTAGCGGGGGGGCCGGGGAGACCCAGTACTTC
CDR3: CSASRTSGGAGETQYF

D: -
V: TRBV7-9
J: TRBJ2-5
size: -
DNA: TGTGCCAGCAGCCCCCAGGGGGGCGGACAGCAGTACTTC
CDR3: CASSPQGGGQQYF

D: -
V: TRBV7-9
J: TRBJ2-5
size: few
DNA: TGTGCCAGCAGTCAGGCAGCTGCAGAGACCCAGTACTTC
CDR3: CASSQAAAETQYF

D: TRBD1
V: TRBV3-1
J: TRBJ2-1
size: -
DNA: TGTGCCAGCAGCCATGGGACAGAGGTCAATGAGCAGTTCTTC
CDR3: CASSHGTEVNEQFF

D: TRBD2
V: TRBV19
J: TRBJ2-7
size: few
DNA: TGTGCCAGTAGCCCCACGGGAGGTCAAGAGCAGTACTTC
CDR3: CASSPTGGQEQYF

D: TRBD2
V: TRBV7-8
J: TRBJ2-1
size: -
DNA: TGTGCCAGCAGCCTAGTTAGCGGGGGGGTCTCCTACAATGAGCAGTTCTTC
CDR3: CASSLVSGGVSYNEQFF

D: -
V: TRBV29-1
J: TRBJ1-1
size: few
DNA: TGCAGCGTCTCGTCCGGGGAGCACACTGAAGCTTTCTTT
CDR3: CSVSSGEHTEAFF

D: TRBD2
V: TRBV4-3
J: TRBJ2-7
size: few
DNA: TGCGCCAGCAGCCAATACGGGGGGGGAAACTACGAGCAGTACTTC
CDR3: CASSQYGGGNYEQYF

D: TRBD2
V: TRBV10-3
J: TRBJ2-4
size: -
DNA: TGTGCCATCAGTATTACTAGCGGGGGGGCACACATTCAGTACTTC
CDR3: CAISITSGGAHIQYF

D: TRBD1
V: TRBV7-2
J: TRBJ2-1
size: few
DNA: TGTGCCACCCAGGGACAGGGGGGAAATGAGCAGTTCTTC
CDR3: CATQGQGGNEQFF

D: -
V: TRBV28
J: TRBJ1-1
size: -
DNA: TGTGCCAGCGGACTTTATCGTCGACAGAACACTGAAGCTTTCTTT
CDR3: CASGLYRRQNTEAFF

D: -
V: TRBV7-8
J: TRBJ1-6
size: few
DNA: TGTGCCAGCAGCTCCGGGACATCTTATAATTCACCCCTCCACTTT
CDR3: CASSSGTSYNSPLHF

D: TRBD2
V: TRBV6-2/TRBV6-3
J: TRBJ2-7
size: -
DNA: TGTGCCAGCAGCGGAACTAGCGGGGGGTCTTACGAGCAGTACTTC
CDR3: CASSGTSGGSYEQYF

D: TRBD1
V: TRBV6-5
J: TRBJ2-7
size: -
DNA: TGTGCCAGCAGTTACTCGGTAAACAGGGGCCCCTCCACTTCCTACGAGCAGTACTTC
CDR3: CASSYSVNRGPSTSYEQYF

D: TRBD2
V: TRBV7-2
J: TRBJ2-5
size: few
DNA: TGTGCCAGCAGCTTAGCGGGGACTAGCGGGGGGGCAAAGACCCAGTACTTC
CDR3: CASSLAGTSGGAKTQYF

D: -
V: TRBV27
J: TRBJ2-7
size: -
DNA: TGTGCCAGCAGTTGGGGGGACACAGATATTCCCTACCGCGAGCAGTACTTC
CDR3: CASSWGDTDIPYREQYF

D: TRBD1
V: TRBV6-1
J: TRBJ2-7
size: few
DNA: TGTGCCAGCAGTGGCCGGGACAGGGGCACCTACGAGCAGTACTTC
CDR3: CASSGRDRGTYEQYF

D: -
V: TRBV5-4
J: TRBJ2-5
size: -
DNA: TGTGCCAGCAGCTTGGGAGACAGAGGATTCCAAGAGACCCAGTACTTC
CDR3: CASSLGDRGFQETQYF

D: -
V: TRBV29-1
J: TRBJ2-5
size: few
DNA: TGCAGCGTTGAAACCGCGGGGAACCAAGAGACCCAGTACTTC
CDR3: CSVETAGNQETQYF

D: TRBD1
V: TRBV12-3/TRBV12-4
J: TRBJ2-5
size: few
DNA: TGTGCCAGCACCACGGACAGGGCGGTCGGGGAGACCCAGTACTTC
CDR3: CASTTDRAVGETQYF

D: -
V: TRBV28
J: TRBJ2-1
size: -
DNA: TGTGCCAGCAATAATGCTCCCGGGGAGACCCAGTTCTTC
CDR3: CASNNAPGETQFF

D: -
V: TRBV29-1
J: TRBJ1-1
size: -
DNA: TGCAGCGCCCGACAGACCCGGGACACTGAAGCTTTCTTT
CDR3: CSARQTRDTEAFF

D: TRBD1
V: TRBV28
J: TRBJ1-2
size: few
DNA: TGTGCCAGCAGGACGACAGGGTTCTATGGCTACACCTTC
CDR3: CASRTTGFYGYTF

D: -
V: TRBV4-3
J: TRBJ2-7
size: many
DNA: TGCGCCAGCAGCCAAGATCAGGGGGGATACGAGCAGTACTTC
CDR3: CASSQDQGGYEQYF

D: TRBD1
V: TRBV4-3
J: TRBJ2-7
size: -
DNA: TGCGCCAGCAGCCAAGAGTTTGCTGGACAGGTCTACGAGCAGTACTTC
CDR3: CASSQEFAGQVYEQYF

D: -
V: TRBV20-1
J: TRBJ2-4
size: few
DNA: TGCAGTGCTCGTCGAACCCAGGGGAACAAAAACATTCAGTACTTC
CDR3: CSARRTQGNKNIQYF

D: TRBD2
V: TRBV6-1
J: TRBJ2-4
size: few
DNA: TGTGCCAGCAGTGACGTACGGGGGGTGGCCAAAAACATTCAGTACTTC
CDR3: CASSDVRGVAKNIQYF

D: TRBD2
V: TRBV6-5
J: TRBJ2-5
size: -
DNA: TGTGCCAGCAGCAGCGGGGGGTTCGGAGAGACCCAGTACTTC
CDR3: CASSSGGFGETQYF

D: TRBD1
V: TRBV13
J: TRBJ2-5
size: few
DNA: TGTGCCAGCAGCTGTTACAGGGGCCAAGAGACCCAGTACTTC
CDR3: CASSCYRGQETQYF

D: -
V: TRBV20-1
J: TRBJ2-1
size: few
DNA: TGCAGTGCCCCTGGGGCGGTCTACAATGAGCAGTTCTTC
CDR3: CSAPGAVYNEQFF